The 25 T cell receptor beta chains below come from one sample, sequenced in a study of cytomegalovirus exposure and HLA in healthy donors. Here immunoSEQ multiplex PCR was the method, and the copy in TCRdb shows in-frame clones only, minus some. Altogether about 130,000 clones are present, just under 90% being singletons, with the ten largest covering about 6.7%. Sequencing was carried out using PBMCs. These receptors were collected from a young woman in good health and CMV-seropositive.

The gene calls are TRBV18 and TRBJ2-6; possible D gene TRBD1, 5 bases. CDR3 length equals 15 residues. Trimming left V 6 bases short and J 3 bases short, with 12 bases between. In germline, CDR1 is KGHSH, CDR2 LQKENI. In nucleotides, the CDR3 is TGTGCCAGCTCCCCTACAGGTTATGGGGCCAACGTCCTGACTTTC. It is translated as CASSPTGYGANVLTF.

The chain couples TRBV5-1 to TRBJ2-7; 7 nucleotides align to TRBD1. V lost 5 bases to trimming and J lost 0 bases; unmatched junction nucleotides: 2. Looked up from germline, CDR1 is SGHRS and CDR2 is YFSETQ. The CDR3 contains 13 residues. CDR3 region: CASRGTDSYEQYF. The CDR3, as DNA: TGCGCCAGCAGAGGGACAGACTCCTACGAGCAGTACTTC.

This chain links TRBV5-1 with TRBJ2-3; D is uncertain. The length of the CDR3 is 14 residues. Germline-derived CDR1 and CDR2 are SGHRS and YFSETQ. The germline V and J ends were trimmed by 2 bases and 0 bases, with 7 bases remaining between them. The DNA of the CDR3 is TGCGCCAGCAGCTTACAATGGAGCACAGATACGCAGTATTTT. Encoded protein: CASSLQWSTDTQYF.

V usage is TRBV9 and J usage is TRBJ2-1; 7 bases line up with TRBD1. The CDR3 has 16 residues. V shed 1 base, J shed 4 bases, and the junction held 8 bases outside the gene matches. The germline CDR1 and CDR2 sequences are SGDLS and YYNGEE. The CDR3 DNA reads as TGTGCCAGCAGCGTAACCGACAGGGTCGCGTACAATGAGCAGTTCTTC. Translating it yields CASSVTDRVAYNEQFF.

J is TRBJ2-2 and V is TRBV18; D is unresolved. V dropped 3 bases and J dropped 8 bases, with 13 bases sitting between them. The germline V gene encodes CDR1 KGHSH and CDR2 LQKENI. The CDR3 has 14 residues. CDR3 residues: CASSPLSSVGELFF. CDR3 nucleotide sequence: TGTGCCAGCTCACCTCTTTCTTCGGTGGGGGAGCTGTTTTTT.

CDR3 nucleotide sequence: TGTGCCAGCAGCTTAGGGGGCTGGGGAGCTAACTATGGCTACACCTTC. Translation gives CASSLGGWGANYGYTF. The rearrangement uses TRBV13 and TRBJ1-2; D is undetermined. Trimming removed 0 bases from V and 0 bases from J, with 11 bases in between. CDR1 is PRHDT and CDR2 is FYEKMQ in the germline V gene (reference sequence). The CDR3 contains 16 residues. Full variable domain (remainder filled in from reference TRBV13 and TRBJ1-2): AAGVIQSPRHLIKEKRETATLKCYPIPRHDTVYWYQQGPGQDPQFLISFYEKMQSDKGSIPDRFSAQQFSDYHSELNMSSLELGDSALYFCASSLGGWGANYGYTFGSGTRLTVV.

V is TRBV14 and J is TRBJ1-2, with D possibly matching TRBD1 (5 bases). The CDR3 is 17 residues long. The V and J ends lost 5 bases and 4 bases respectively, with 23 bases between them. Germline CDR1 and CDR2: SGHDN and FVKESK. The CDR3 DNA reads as TGTGCCAGCAGCGAAAGAGGGACTCCTATCGGGGGCTATGGCTACACCTTC. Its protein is CASSERGTPIGGYGYTF.

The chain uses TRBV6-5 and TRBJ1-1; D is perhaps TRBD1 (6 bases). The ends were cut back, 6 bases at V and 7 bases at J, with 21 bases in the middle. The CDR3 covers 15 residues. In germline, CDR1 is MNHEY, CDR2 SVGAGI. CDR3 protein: CASRPYREVENEAFF. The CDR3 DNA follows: TGTGCCAGCAGGCCGTACAGGGAAGTTGAGAATGAAGCTTTCTTT.

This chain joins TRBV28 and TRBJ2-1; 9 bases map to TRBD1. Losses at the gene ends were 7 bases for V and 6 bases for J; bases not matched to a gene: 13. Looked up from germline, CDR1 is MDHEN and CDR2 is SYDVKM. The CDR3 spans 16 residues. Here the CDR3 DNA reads TGTGCCAGCACCTACTCCGGGACAGGGTCACGCAATGAGCAGTTCTTC. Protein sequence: CASTYSGTGSRNEQFF.

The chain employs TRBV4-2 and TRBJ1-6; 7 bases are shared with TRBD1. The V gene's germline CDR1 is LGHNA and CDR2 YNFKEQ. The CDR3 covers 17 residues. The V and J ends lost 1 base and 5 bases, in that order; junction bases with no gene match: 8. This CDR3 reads CASSQGNPGQNNSPLHF. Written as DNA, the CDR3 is TGTGCCAGCAGCCAAGGTAATCCGGGACAGAATAATTCACCCCTCCACTTT.

The chain's CDR3 is CASSLAVSGSPLHF. The CDR3 nucleotides read TGTGCCAGCAGTTTGGCAGTCTCGGGTTCACCCCTCCACTTT. This chain links TRBV28 with TRBJ1-6; D call uncertain. The CDR3 is 14 residues long. The V and J ends lost 3 bases and 9 bases respectively, with 12 bases between them. Germline V gene data show CDR1 as MDHEN and CDR2 as SYDVKM.

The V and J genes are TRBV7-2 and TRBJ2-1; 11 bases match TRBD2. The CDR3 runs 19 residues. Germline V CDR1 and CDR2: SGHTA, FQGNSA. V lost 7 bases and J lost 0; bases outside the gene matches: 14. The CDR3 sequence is CASNLRRASGRNSYNEQFF. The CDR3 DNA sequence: TGTGCCAGCAACCTAAGGCGGGCTAGCGGGAGGAACTCCTACAATGAGCAGTTCTTC. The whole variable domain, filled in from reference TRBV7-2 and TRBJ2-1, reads GAGVSQSPSNKVTEKGKDVELRCDPISGHTALYWYRQSLGQGLEFLIYFQGNSAPDKSGLPSDRFSAERTGGSVSTLTIQRTQQEDSAVYLCASNLRRASGRNSYNEQFFGPGTRLTVL.

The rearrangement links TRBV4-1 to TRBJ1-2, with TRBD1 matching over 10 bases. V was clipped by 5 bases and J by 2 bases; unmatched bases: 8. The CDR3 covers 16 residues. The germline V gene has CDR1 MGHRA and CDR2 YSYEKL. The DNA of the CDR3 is TGCGCCAGCAGCTACCCGGGACAGGGGTCAAACTATGGCTACACCTTC. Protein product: CASSYPGQGSNYGYTF.

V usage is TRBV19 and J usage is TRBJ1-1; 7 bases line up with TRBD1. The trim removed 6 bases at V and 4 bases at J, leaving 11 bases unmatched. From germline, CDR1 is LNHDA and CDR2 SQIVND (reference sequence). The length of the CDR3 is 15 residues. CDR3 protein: CASRPGDRESTEAFF. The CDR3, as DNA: TGTGCCAGTAGACCAGGTGACAGGGAGAGCACTGAAGCTTTCTTT.

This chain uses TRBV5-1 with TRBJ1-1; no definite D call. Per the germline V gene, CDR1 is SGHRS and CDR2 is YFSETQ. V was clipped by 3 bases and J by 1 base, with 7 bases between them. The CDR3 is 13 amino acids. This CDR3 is CASSSQTNTEAFF. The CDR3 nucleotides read TGCGCCAGCAGCTCACAGACGAACACTGAAGCTTTCTTT. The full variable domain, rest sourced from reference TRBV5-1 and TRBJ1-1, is KAGVTQTPRYLIKTRGQQVTLSCSPISGHRSVSWYQQTPGQGLQFLFEYFSETQRNKGNFPGRFSGRQFSNSRSEMNVSTLELGDSALYLCASSSQTNTEAFFGQGTRLTVV.

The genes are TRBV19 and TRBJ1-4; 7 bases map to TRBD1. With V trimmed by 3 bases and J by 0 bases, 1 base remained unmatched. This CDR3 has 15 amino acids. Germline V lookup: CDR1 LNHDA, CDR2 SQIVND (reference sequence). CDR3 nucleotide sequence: TGTGCCAGTAGTATCGGGACAGCAACTAATGAAAAACTGTTTTTT. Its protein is CASSIGTATNEKLFF. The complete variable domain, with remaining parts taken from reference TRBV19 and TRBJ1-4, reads DGGITQSPKYLFRKEGQNVTLSCEQNLNHDAMYWYRQDPGQGLRLIYYSQIVNDFQKGDIAEGYSVSREKKESFPLTVTSAQKNPTAFYLCASSIGTATNEKLFFGSGTQLSVL.

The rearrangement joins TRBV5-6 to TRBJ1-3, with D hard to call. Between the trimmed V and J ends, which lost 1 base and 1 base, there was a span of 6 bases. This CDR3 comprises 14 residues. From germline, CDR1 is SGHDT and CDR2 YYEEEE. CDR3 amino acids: CASSLRWSGNTIYF. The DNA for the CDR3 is TGTGCCAGCAGCTTGCGGTGGTCTGGAAACACCATATATTTT.

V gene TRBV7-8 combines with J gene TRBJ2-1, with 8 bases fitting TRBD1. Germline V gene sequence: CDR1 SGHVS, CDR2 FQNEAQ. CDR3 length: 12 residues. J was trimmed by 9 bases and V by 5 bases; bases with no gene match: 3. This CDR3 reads CASSGQGFEQFF. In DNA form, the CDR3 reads TGTGCCAGCAGCGGACAGGGTTTTGAGCAGTTCTTC.

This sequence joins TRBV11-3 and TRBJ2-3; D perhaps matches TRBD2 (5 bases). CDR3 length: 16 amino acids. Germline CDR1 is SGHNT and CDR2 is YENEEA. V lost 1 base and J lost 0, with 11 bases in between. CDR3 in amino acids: CASSLGPGGSTDTQYF. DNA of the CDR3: TGTGCCAGCAGCTTAGGCCCAGGAGGAAGCACAGATACGCAGTATTTT.

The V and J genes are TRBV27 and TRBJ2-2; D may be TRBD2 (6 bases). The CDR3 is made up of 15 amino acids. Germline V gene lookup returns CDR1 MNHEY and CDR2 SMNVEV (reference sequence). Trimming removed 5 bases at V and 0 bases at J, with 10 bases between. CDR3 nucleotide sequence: TGTGCCAGCAGTCGGAGGGCCGCGAACACCGGGGAGCTGTTTTTT. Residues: CASSRRAANTGELFF.

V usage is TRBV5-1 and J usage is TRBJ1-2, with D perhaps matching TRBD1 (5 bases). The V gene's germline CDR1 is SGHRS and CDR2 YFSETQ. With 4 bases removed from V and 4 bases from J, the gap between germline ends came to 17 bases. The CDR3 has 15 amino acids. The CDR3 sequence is CASSIRQPSIYGYTF. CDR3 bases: TGCGCCAGCAGCATTCGACAGCCTAGTATCTATGGCTACACCTTC. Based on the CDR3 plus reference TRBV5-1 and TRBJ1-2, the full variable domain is KAGVTQTPRYLIKTRGQQVTLSCSPISGHRSVSWYQQTPGQGLQFLFEYFSETQRNKGNFPGRFSGRQFSNSRSEMNVSTLELGDSALYLCASSIRQPSIYGYTFGSGTRLTVV.

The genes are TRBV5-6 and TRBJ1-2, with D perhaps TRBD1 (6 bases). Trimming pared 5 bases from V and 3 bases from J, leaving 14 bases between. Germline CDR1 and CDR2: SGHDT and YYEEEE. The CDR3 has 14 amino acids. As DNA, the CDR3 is TGTGCCAGCAGTTCCAGGGGAGTAGACTATGGCTACACCTTC. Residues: CASSSRGVDYGYTF.

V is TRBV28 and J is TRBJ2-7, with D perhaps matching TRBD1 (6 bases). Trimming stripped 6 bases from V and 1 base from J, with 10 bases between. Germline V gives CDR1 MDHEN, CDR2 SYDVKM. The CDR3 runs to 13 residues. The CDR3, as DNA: TGTGCCAGCAGCACAGGGTGGTCCTACGAGCAGTACTTC. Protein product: CASSTGWSYEQYF.

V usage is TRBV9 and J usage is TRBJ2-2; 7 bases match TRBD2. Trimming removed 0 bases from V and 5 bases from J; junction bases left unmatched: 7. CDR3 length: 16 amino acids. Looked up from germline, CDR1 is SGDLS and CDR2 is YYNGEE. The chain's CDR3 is CASSVGGSGSTGELFF. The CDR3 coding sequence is TGTGCCAGCAGCGTAGGAGGTAGCGGGTCTACCGGGGAGCTGTTTTTT.

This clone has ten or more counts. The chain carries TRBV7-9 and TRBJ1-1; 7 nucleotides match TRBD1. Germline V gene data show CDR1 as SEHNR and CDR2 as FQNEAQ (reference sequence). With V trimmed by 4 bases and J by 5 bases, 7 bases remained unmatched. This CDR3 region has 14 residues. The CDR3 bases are TGTGCCAGCAGCTCACAGGGGCGCGGGACTGAAGCTTTCTTT. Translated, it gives CASSSQGRGTEAFF.